This entry describes one T cell receptor beta chain. Its antigen is unidentified. The sample belongs to a study of cytomegalovirus exposure and HLA in healthy donors. Broader study findings: A later analysis linked a missense variant in DCLRE1C to the trimming of TCR beta V and J genes. Most subjects had HLA-A and HLA-B alleles reportedly predicted accurately by TCR beta sequences. Apparent HLA restriction characterized most CMV-associated TCR beta chains in a later analysis. In an earlier analysis, productive rearrangement rates for most beta V segments clustered near 87% or 30%.

The CDR3 spans 12 residues. Germline V gives CDR1 KGHSH, CDR2 LQKENI. V was clipped by 6 bases and J by 9 bases, with 12 bases between them. This PCR relied on a set of 60 Vbeta primers and 13 Jbeta primers. Measured with immunoSEQ multiplex PCR; TCRdb has only the in-frame clones, and not every one. Of over 60,000 clones listed, around 74% are singletons. The receptor was derived from a woman in her thirties in good health and CMV-seropositive. This chain connects TRBV18 to TRBJ2-1, with a tentative D call TRBD1 (6 bases). The sample was PBMCs. The CDR3 DNA reads TGTGCCAGCTCGCAACAGGGCGGTGAGCAGTTCTTC. This sequence encodes CASSQQGGEQFF.